This paragraph covers one T cell receptor (beta chain) sequence. Its antigen is still unknown. The data were taken from a study of radiotherapy plus CTLA-4 blockade in lung cancer. Notes on the study in general: There was expansion of tumor-derived TCR clones in blood after radiotherapy plus ipilimumab.

Produced via immunoSEQ multiplex PCR; TCRdb's table is partial and in-frame only. Among some 100,000 clones, 78% were seen once, and the ten largest hold about 5%. Patients with chemo-refractory metastatic non-small-cell lung cancer received focal radiation plus CTLA-4 blockade with ipilimumab. This CDR3 spans 13 amino acids. Trimming took off 0 bases at V and 9 bases at J, with 9 bases between the two ends. Germline V gene lookup returns CDR1 MNHEY and CDR2 SMNVEV (reference sequence). The sequence came from a human donor with non-small cell lung cancer who had a partial response to radiotherapy plus ipilimumab. This chain connects TRBV27 to TRBJ2-1; weak D call: TRBD2 (5 bases). Sequences were derived from peripheral blood, sampled from a patient treated with radiotherapy plus ipilimumab. The CDR3 spells CASSLSLASEQFF. In nucleotides, the CDR3 is TGTGCCAGCAGTTTATCGTTAGCGAGTGAGCAGTTCTTC.